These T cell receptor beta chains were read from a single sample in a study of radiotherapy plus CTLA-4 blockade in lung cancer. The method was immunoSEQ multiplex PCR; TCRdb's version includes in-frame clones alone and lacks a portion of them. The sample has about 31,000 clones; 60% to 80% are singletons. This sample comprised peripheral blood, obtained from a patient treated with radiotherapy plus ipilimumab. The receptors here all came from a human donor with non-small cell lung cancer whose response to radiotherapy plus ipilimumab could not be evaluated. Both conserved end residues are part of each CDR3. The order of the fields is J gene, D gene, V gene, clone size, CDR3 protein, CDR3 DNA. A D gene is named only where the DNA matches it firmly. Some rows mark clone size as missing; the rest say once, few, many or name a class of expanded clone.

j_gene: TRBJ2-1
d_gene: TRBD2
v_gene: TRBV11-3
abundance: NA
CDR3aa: CASSLNSGSSYNEQFF
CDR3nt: TGTGCCAGCAGCTTAAATAGCGGGAGCTCCTACAATGAGCAGTTCTTC

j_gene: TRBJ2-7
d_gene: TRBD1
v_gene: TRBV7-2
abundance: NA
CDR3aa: CASSKNGQGSRNEQYF
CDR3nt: TGTGCCAGCAGCAAAAATGGACAGGGGAGTAGGAACGAGCAGTACTTC

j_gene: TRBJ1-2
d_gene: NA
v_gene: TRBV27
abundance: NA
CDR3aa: CASSHPPPGTGGYTF
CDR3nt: TGTGCCAGCAGTCACCCGCCCCCGGGAACGGGTGGCTACACCTTC

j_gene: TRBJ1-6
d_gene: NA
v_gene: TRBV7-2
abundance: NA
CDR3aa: CASSPRTVFNSPLHF
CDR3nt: TGTGCCAGCAGCCCCCGGACAGTTTTTAATTCCCCCCTCCACTTT

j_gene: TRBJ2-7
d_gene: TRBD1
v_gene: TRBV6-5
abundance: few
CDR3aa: CASSTPDRGLNEQYF
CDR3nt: TGTGCCAGCAGTACCCCCGACAGGGGATTAAACGAGCAGTACTTC

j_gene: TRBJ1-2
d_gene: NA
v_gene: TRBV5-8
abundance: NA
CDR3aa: CASSWSGGSYGYTF
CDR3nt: TGTGCCAGCAGCTGGAGCGGGGGATCCTATGGCTACACCTTC

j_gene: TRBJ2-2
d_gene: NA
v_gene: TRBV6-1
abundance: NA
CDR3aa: CASSFGVAGGELFF
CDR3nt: TGTGCCAGCAGTTTCGGGGTCGCTGGCGGGGAGCTGTTTTTT

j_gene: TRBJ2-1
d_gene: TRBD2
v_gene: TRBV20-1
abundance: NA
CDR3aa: CSAATSGVQFF
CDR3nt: TGCAGTGCTGCTACTAGCGGGGTGCAGTTCTTC

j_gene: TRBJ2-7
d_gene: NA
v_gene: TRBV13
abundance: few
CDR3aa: CASSLGGFRDEQYF
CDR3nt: TGTGCCAGCAGCTTAGGTGGGTTCCGGGACGAGCAGTACTTC

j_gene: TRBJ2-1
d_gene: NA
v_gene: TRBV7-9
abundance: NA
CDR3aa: CASSNEGHYSYNEQFF
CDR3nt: TGTGCCAGCAGCAACGAGGGACACTACTCCTACAATGAGCAGTTCTTC

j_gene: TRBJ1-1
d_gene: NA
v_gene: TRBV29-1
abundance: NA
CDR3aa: CSAKTDMNTEAFF
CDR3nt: TGCAGCGCTAAAACAGATATGAACACTGAAGCTTTCTTT

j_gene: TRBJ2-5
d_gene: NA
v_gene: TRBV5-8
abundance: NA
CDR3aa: CASRYDRLVETQYF
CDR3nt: TGTGCCAGCAGATACGATCGGCTAGTCGAGACCCAGTACTTC

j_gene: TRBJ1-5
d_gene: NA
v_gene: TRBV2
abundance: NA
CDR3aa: CASREQGGSNQPQHF
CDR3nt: TGTGCCAGCAGAGAACAGGGTGGGAGCAATCAGCCCCAGCATTTT

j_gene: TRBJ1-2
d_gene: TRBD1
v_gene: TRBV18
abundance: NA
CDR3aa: CASSRDSYGYTF
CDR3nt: TGTGCCAGCTCACGGGACAGCTATGGCTACACCTTC

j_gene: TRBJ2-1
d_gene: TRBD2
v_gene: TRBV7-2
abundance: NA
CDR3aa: CASSLSGGLALHNEQFF
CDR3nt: TGTGCCAGCAGCCTTAGTGGGGGACTAGCGCTACACAATGAGCAGTTCTTC

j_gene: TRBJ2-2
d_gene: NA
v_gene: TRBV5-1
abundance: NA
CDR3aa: CASSPGQSFAGELFF
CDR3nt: TGCGCCAGCAGCCCCGGACAGTCTTTCGCCGGGGAGCTGTTTTTT

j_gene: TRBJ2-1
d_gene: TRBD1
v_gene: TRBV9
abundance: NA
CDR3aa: CASSVADRGNEQFF
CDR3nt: TGTGCCAGCAGCGTGGCGGACAGGGGAAATGAGCAGTTCTTC

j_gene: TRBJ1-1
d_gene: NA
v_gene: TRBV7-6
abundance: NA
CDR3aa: CASSGYRNTEAFF
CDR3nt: TGTGCCAGCAGCGGTTACAGGAACACTGAAGCTTTCTTT

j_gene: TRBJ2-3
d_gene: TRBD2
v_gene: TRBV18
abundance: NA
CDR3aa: CASSPSGGITDTQYF
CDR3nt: TGTGCCAGCTCACCTAGCGGGGGAATCACAGATACGCAGTATTTT

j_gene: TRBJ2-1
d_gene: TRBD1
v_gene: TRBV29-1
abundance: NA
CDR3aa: CSVGINRGRGLKYNEQFF
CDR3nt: TGCAGCGTTGGGATAAACAGGGGCCGCGGATTGAAGTACAATGAGCAGTTCTTC